The 6 T cell receptor beta chains below were found in one sample sequenced in a study of technical replicates of blood from several donors. Sequenced by immunoSEQ multiplex PCR; TCRdb stores in-frame clones only, minus some. In the table there are some 81,000 clones, around 90% of which are singletons. The sequencing sample was made of T cells isolated from PBMCs. The receptors derive from a human donor in good health.

This chain uses TRBV9 with TRBJ2-2, with D possibly TRBD2 on 6 matching bases. There are 16 residues in the CDR3. V lost 0 bases to trimming and J lost 0 bases, with 9 bases between them. CDR1 is SGDLS and CDR2 is YYNGEE in the germline V gene. CDR3 sequence (DNA): TGTGCCAGCAGCGTAGGCGGGAATTCGAACACCGGGGAGCTGTTTTTT. Translating gives CASSVGGNSNTGELFF.

The chain is built from TRBV4-2 and TRBJ2-5, with 7 bases lining up with TRBD2. In germline, CDR1 is LGHNA, CDR2 YNFKEQ. V lost 0 bases, J lost 6 bases, and 7 bases stayed unmatched. CDR3 length: 15 amino acids. CDR3 in amino acids: CASSQDPGGGQTQYF. The DNA for the CDR3 is TGTGCCAGCAGCCAAGATCCGGGAGGAGGGCAGACCCAGTACTTC.

This clone was recorded only once. The rearrangement uses TRBV7-8 and TRBJ1-5, with D perhaps matching TRBD1 (5 bases). The length of the CDR3 is 14 residues. The V end lost 1 base, the J end lost 5 bases, and 9 bases lay between the germline ends. Germline values: CDR1 SGHVS, CDR2 FQNEAQ. The CDR3 spells CASSLVPGHQPQHF. The DNA of the CDR3 is TGTGCCAGCAGCTTAGTACCAGGGCATCAGCCCCAGCATTTT.

V usage is TRBV5-4 and J usage is TRBJ2-3; 7 positions match TRBD2. This CDR3 has 15 amino acids. Losses at the gene ends were 2 bases for V and 6 bases for J; bases not matched to a gene: 9. From germline, CDR1 is SGHNT and CDR2 YYREEE (reference sequence). CDR3 amino acids: CASSFAGVTADTQYF. The CDR3 coding sequence is TGTGCCAGCAGCTTCGCGGGGGTAACGGCGGATACGCAGTATTTT. Complete variable domain (other parts from reference TRBV5-4 and TRBJ2-3): ETGVTQSPTHLIKTRGQQVTLRCSSQSGHNTVSWYQQALGQGPQFIFQYYREEENGRGNFPPRFSGLQFPNYSSELNVNALELDDSALYLCASSFAGVTADTQYFGPGTRLTVL.

The chain couples TRBV28 to TRBJ2-6; 10 positions match TRBD1. With 6 bases clipped from V and 0 bases from J, the junction kept 8 bases outside the gene matches. Germline values: CDR1 MDHEN, CDR2 SYDVKM. The CDR3 covers 18 residues. The DNA for the CDR3 is TGTGCCAGCAGCCCCCGGGACAGGGGCTTCTCTGGGGCCAACGTCCTGACTTTC. It yields the protein CASSPRDRGFSGANVLTF.

This chain uses TRBV27 with TRBJ2-7, with 7 bases lining up with TRBD1. The germline gives CDR1 MNHEY, CDR2 SMNVEV (reference sequence). With 4 bases clipped from V and 3 bases from J, the junction kept 3 bases outside the gene matches. The length of the CDR3 is 13 residues. DNA for the CDR3: TGTGCCAGCAGTTCAGGGGGAGACTACGAGCAGTACTTC. It translates to CASSSGGDYEQYF.